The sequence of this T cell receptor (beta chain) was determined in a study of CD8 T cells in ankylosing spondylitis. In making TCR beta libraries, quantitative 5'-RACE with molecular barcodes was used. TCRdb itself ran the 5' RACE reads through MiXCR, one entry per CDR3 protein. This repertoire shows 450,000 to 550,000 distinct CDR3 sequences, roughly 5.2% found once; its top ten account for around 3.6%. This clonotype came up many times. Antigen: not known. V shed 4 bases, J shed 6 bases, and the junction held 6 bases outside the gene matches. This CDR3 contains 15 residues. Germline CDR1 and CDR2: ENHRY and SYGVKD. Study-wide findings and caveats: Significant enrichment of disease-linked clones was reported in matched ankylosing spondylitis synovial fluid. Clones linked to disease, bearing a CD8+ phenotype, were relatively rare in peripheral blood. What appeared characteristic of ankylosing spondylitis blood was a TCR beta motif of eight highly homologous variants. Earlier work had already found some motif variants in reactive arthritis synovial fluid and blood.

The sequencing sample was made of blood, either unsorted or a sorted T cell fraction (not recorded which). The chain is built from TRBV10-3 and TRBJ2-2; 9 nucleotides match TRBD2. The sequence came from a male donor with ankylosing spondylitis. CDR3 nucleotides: TGTGCCATCAGTGCTACTAGCGGGTCCGCCGGGGAGCTGTTTTTT. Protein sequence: CAISATSGSAGELFF.